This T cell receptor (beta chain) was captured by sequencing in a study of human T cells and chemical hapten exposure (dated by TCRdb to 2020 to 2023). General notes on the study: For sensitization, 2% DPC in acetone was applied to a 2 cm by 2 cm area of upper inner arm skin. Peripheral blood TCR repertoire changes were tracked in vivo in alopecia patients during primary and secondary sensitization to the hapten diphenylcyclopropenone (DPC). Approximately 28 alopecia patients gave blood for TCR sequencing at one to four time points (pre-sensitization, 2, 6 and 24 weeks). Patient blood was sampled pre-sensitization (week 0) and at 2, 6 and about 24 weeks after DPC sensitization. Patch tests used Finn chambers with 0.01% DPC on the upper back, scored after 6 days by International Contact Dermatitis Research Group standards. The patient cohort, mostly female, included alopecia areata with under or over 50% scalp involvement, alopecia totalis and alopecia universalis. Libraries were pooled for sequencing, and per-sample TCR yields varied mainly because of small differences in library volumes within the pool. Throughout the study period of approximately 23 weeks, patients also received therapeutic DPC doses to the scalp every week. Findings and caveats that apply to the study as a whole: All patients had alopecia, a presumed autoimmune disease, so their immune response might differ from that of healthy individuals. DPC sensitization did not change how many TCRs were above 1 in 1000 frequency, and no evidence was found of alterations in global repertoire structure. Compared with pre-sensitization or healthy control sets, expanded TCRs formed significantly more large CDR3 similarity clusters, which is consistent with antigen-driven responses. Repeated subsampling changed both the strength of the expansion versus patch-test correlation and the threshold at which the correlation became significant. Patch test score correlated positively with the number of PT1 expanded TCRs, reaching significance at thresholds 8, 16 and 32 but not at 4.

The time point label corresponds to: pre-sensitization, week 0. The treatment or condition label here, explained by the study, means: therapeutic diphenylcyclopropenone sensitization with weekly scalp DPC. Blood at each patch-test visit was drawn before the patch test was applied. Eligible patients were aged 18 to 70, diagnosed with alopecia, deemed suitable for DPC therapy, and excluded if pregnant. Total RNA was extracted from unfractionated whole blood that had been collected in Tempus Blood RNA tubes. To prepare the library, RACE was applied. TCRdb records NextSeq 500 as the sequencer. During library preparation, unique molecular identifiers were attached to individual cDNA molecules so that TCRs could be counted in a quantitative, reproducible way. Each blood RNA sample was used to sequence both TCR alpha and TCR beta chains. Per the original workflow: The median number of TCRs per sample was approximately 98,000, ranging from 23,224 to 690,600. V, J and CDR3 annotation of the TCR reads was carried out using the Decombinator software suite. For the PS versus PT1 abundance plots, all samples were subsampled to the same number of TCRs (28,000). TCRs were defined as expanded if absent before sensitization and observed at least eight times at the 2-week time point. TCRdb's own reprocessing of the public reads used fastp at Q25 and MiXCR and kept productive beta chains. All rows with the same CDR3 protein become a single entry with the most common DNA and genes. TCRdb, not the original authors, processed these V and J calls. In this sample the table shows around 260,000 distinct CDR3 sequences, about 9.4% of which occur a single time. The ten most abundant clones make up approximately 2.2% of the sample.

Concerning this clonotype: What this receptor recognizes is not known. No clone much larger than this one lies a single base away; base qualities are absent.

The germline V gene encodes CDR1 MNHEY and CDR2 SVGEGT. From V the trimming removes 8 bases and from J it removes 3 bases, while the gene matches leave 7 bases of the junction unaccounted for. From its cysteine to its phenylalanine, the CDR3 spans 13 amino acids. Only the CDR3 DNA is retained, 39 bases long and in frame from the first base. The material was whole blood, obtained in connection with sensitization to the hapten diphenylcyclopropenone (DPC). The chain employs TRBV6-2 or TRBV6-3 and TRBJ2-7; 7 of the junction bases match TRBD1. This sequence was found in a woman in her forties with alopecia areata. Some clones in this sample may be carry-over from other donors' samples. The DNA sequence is TGTGCCAGCCGAGGGGACAGTGTCTACGAGCAGTACTTC. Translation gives CASRGDSVYEQYF.